At least ten counts were recorded for the clone carrying this T cell receptor beta chain. The antigen is undetermined. Synthesis of TCR beta cDNA was carried out from 450 to 650 ng total RNA with a constant-region primer. Three rounds of nested multiplex PCR with slightly modified ARM-PCR produced TCR beta libraries. TRBV1-TRBV30 forward primers and a C-beta reverse primer were used in the first two PCR rounds, which each ran for 9 to 10 cycles. MiXCR was run by TCRdb on the multiplex PCR reads, yielding one entry per CDR3 protein. The sample includes about 200,000 distinct CDR3 sequences, roughly two thirds seen only once; the top ten take about 7.1%. RNA was extracted from whole blood without cell sorting, alongside germline DNA. This sample was taken from a study of tumor-infiltrating lymphocytes in primary liver carcinoma. Whole-study context: Sample counts of productive TCRbeta reads spanned roughly 3.65 to 8 million; these counts were similar across tissue types. Study-level results: Because of bulk unsorted sampling, CD4+ and CD8+ repertoires were not subjected to comparison.

Germline CDR1 reads SGHNT; CDR2 reads YENEEA. This CDR3 comprises 17 residues. The V segment lost 1 base and the J segment 3 bases; nucleotides outside the gene matches: 5. The J gene is TRBJ2-7, the V gene TRBV11-3; the match to TRBD2 covers 14 bases. Sequencing was done on a sample of peripheral blood. This clonotype was obtained from a woman aged 55 to 70 with primary liver carcinoma and hepatitis B virus infection. CDR3 nucleotides: TGTGCCAGCAGCTTAGGGCGCGGGACTAGCGGGAGCTACGAGCAGTACTTC. Its translation is CASSLGRGTSGSYEQYF. The complete variable domain, with remaining parts taken from reference TRBV11-3 and TRBJ2-7, reads EAGVVQSPRYKIIEKKQPVAFWCNPISGHNTLYWYLQNLGQGPELLIRYENEEAVDDSQLPKDRFSAERLKGVDSTLKIQPAELGDSAVYLCASSLGRGTSGSYEQYFGPGTRLTVT.